This T cell receptor beta chain stems from a study of blood T cell repertoires in COVID-19. The wider study: Acute and convalescent COVID-19 samples came from the United States, Italy and Spain. The cDNA or gDNA used as material had been derived from T cells, B-cell-depleted T cells, or PBMCs.

CDR1 is KGHSH and CDR2 is LQKENI in the germline V gene. J gave up 2 bases and V 8 bases, and 15 bases lay outside the gene matches. The CDR3 is made up of 18 amino acids. Sequencing was performed with immunoSEQ multiplex PCR; in TCRdb, only in-frame clones are kept and a portion is missing. This table has more than 100,000 clones, 84% appearing once. V usage is TRBV18 and J usage is TRBJ1-5, with 10 bases identical to TRBD1. The sequence was obtained from a human donor in a cohort sampled during active COVID-19. Sequenced sample: peripheral blood. CDR3 protein: CASPYTLLTGGGNQPQHF. The CDR3 DNA follows: TGTGCCAGCCCCTACACTCTATTGACAGGGGGCGGCAATCAGCCCCAGCATTTT.